The following is a T cell receptor beta chain sequence with its context. This record comes from a study of OX40 agonist ivuxolimab in advanced cancers. Study-wide context: In this trial design, patients received ivuxolimab intravenously at 0.01 to 10 mg/kg every 2 weeks. Prior anti-PD-1, anti-PD-L1 or anti-CTLA-4 therapy did not bar entry, and about 40% had some.

Sequencing used immunoSEQ multiplex PCR; TCRdb keeps in-frame clones, though not all of them. This sample has 60,000 to 70,000 clones, with under 95% found just once. Looked up from germline, CDR1 is PRHDT and CDR2 is FYEKMQ (reference sequence). The V gene lost 5 bases and the J gene lost 1 base, with 12 bases spanning the gap. This CDR3 contains 14 residues. Exclusion of a patient followed from autoimmune disease history or systemic immunosuppression. The receptor comes from an adult with an advanced solid tumor such as melanoma, head and neck, liver or kidney cancer. Sequenced material: CD4+ or CD8+ T cells sorted from blood, taken in a trial of the OX40 agonist ivuxolimab. The rearrangement uses TRBV13 and TRBJ2-7; tentative D call: TRBD1 (8 bases). The CDR3 DNA reads as TGTGCCAGCAGCGGGGGGGACAGGTCCTACGAGCAGTACTTC. This encodes CASSGGDRSYEQYF.